These T cell receptor beta chains were read from a single sample in a study of blood T cell repertoires in COVID-19. The table came from immunoSEQ multiplex PCR; TCRdb's copy has only in-frame clones and leaves some out. The sample consists of about 140,000 clones, 84% of them appearing once. The sample was PBMCs or T cells enriched from blood (not recorded which). All receptors derive from a man aged 35-49 years with acute COVID-19. CDR3s include the opening cysteine and the closing phenylalanine or tryptophan.

v_gene: TRBV19
j_gene: TRBJ2-5
CDR3aa: CASSHRLAGQQETQYF

v_gene: TRBV4-2
j_gene: TRBJ2-3
CDR3aa: CASSQLGLAGTSDDTQYF

v_gene: TRBV10-3
j_gene: TRBJ2-7
CDR3aa: CAIKSSGSESYEQYF

v_gene: TRBV7-2
j_gene: TRBJ1-5
CDR3aa: CASSLVGRGVGNQPQHF

v_gene: TRBV6-5
j_gene: TRBJ1-4
CDR3aa: CASRRQPTGNEKLFF

v_gene: TRBV6-6
j_gene: TRBJ1-5
CDR3aa: CASSYEGNQPQHF

v_gene: TRBV5-4
j_gene: TRBJ2-5
CDR3aa: CASSPDAEETQYF

v_gene: TRBV5-1
j_gene: TRBJ2-7
CDR3aa: CASSFGTGTYEQYF

v_gene: TRBV6-2/TRBV6-3
j_gene: TRBJ2-7
CDR3aa: CASSHWTAEQYF

v_gene: TRBV6-1
j_gene: TRBJ1-5
CDR3aa: CASSDDRGGEPQHF

v_gene: TRBV4-1
j_gene: TRBJ2-5
CDR3aa: CASSQDATGGPRETQYF

v_gene: TRBV24-1
j_gene: TRBJ2-5
CDR3aa: CATSAPGRETQETQYF

v_gene: TRBV13
j_gene: TRBJ2-2
CDR3aa: CASSPNLAGGLTGELFF

v_gene: TRBV2
j_gene: TRBJ1-2
CDR3aa: CASSGQGAGGYTF

v_gene: TRBV21-1
j_gene: TRBJ1-1
CDR3aa: CASPNRDSNTEAFF

v_gene: TRBV28
j_gene: TRBJ2-3
CDR3aa: CASRPSGTGTDTQYF

v_gene: TRBV9
j_gene: TRBJ2-3
CDR3aa: CASSVVGPVLGTDTQYF

v_gene: TRBV28
j_gene: TRBJ1-2
CDR3aa: CASSFNPNAEAYTF

v_gene: TRBV28
j_gene: TRBJ2-5
CDR3aa: CASSSDKLPGIQETQYF

v_gene: TRBV11-2
j_gene: TRBJ2-1
CDR3aa: CASSSPGLAVYNEQFF

v_gene: TRBV13
j_gene: TRBJ2-3
CDR3aa: CASSLGRTGFTDTQYF